This is a list of T cell receptor beta chains from one sample in a study of blood T cell repertoires in COVID-19. Method: immunoSEQ multiplex PCR; TCRdb's copy keeps in-frame clones and lacks some. The data show 200,000 or so clones, about 80% seen once. The sequenced sample was PBMCs or T cells enriched from blood (not recorded which). These receptors were collected from a woman in her 40s with acute COVID-19. CDR3s include the opening cysteine and the closing phenylalanine or tryptophan. Fields, in order: clone size, V gene, J gene, D gene, CDR3 protein, CDR3 DNA. The D gene is left open where the match is weak. The size field is filled for only some rows; it gives once, few, many or a size class.

clone size: -
V gene: TRBV6-2/TRBV6-3
J gene: TRBJ1-3
D gene: -
CDR3 protein: CASSYRMPGQSSGNTIYF
CDR3 DNA: TGTGCCAGCAGTTACAGGATGCCGGGACAAAGCTCTGGAAACACCATATATTTT

clone size: few
V gene: TRBV7-2
J gene: TRBJ1-2
D gene: TRBD1
CDR3 protein: CASSFRTGAFYGYTF
CDR3 DNA: TGTGCCAGCAGCTTTAGGACAGGGGCCTTCTATGGCTACACCTTC

clone size: -
V gene: TRBV6-5
J gene: TRBJ1-2
D gene: -
CDR3 protein: CASSYHEAGGYTF
CDR3 DNA: TGTGCCAGCAGTTACCACGAGGCCGGCGGCTACACCTTC

clone size: once
V gene: TRBV4-1
J gene: TRBJ2-1
D gene: TRBD1
CDR3 protein: CASSLGDRPFNEQFF
CDR3 DNA: TGCGCCAGCAGCCTGGGGGACAGGCCGTTCAATGAGCAGTTCTTC

clone size: -
V gene: TRBV2
J gene: TRBJ2-7
D gene: -
CDR3 protein: CASSVQGGAEQYF
CDR3 DNA: TGTGCCAGCAGTGTACAGGGAGGGGCCGAGCAGTACTTC

clone size: -
V gene: TRBV5-1
J gene: TRBJ2-5
D gene: -
CDR3 protein: CASSLGAGTSETQYF
CDR3 DNA: TGCGCCAGCAGCTTGGGGGCGGGGACGTCAGAGACCCAGTACTTC

clone size: -
V gene: TRBV6-5
J gene: TRBJ2-3
D gene: -
CDR3 protein: CASSYLSRGRDTQYF
CDR3 DNA: TGTGCCAGCAGTTACTTGAGCAGGGGAAGAGATACGCAGTATTTT

clone size: -
V gene: TRBV7-9
J gene: TRBJ1-2
D gene: -
CDR3 protein: CASNNGGNYGYTF
CDR3 DNA: TGTGCCAGCAACAATGGGGGGAACTATGGCTACACCTTC

clone size: few
V gene: TRBV5-1
J gene: TRBJ2-5
D gene: -
CDR3 protein: CASSFPGEETQYF
CDR3 DNA: TGCGCCAGCAGCTTCCCAGGGGAAGAGACCCAGTACTTC

clone size: -
V gene: TRBV5-4
J gene: TRBJ1-2
D gene: TRBD1
CDR3 protein: CASSFRDRGPGYTF
CDR3 DNA: TGTGCCAGCAGCTTCCGGGACAGGGGGCCGGGCTACACCTTC

clone size: -
V gene: TRBV6-5
J gene: TRBJ2-7
D gene: TRBD2
CDR3 protein: CASTLLAGTYEQYF
CDR3 DNA: TGTGCCAGCACCCTACTAGCGGGTACCTACGAGCAGTACTTC

clone size: -
V gene: TRBV29-1
J gene: TRBJ2-7
D gene: -
CDR3 protein: CSVYQTYEQYF
CDR3 DNA: TGCAGCGTCTATCAAACCTACGAGCAGTACTTC

clone size: once
V gene: TRBV6-6
J gene: TRBJ2-5
D gene: TRBD2
CDR3 protein: CASSSLAGGPRETQYF
CDR3 DNA: TGTGCCAGCAGTTCCTTAGCGGGGGGGCCCCGAGAGACCCAGTACTTC

clone size: -
V gene: TRBV11-2
J gene: TRBJ1-1
D gene: -
CDR3 protein: CASSLDSVRPLNTEAFF
CDR3 DNA: TGTGCCAGCAGCTTAGATTCGGTGCGGCCGTTGAACACTGAAGCTTTCTTT

clone size: -
V gene: TRBV3-1/TRBV3-2
J gene: TRBJ2-7
D gene: -
CDR3 protein: CASSQGRTPYSYEQYF
CDR3 DNA: TGTGCCAGCAGCCAAGGGAGAACCCCCTACTCCTACGAGCAGTACTTC

clone size: -
V gene: TRBV2
J gene: TRBJ2-7
D gene: TRBD2
CDR3 protein: CASSKGSGRGEQYF
CDR3 DNA: TGTGCCAGCAGTAAGGGTAGCGGGAGGGGCGAGCAGTACTTC

clone size: -
V gene: TRBV25-1
J gene: TRBJ2-2
D gene: TRBD2
CDR3 protein: CASSEGSGPTGELFF
CDR3 DNA: TGTGCCAGCAGTGAGGGTAGCGGGCCAACCGGGGAGCTGTTTTTT

clone size: -
V gene: TRBV19
J gene: TRBJ2-1
D gene: -
CDR3 protein: CASSRLTPYNEQFF
CDR3 DNA: TGTGCCAGTAGTAGACTGACCCCCTACAATGAGCAGTTCTTC

clone size: -
V gene: TRBV11-3
J gene: TRBJ1-3
D gene: -
CDR3 protein: CASSLLSGNTIYF
CDR3 DNA: TGTGCCAGCAGCTTACTCTCTGGAAACACCATATATTTT

clone size: once
V gene: TRBV2
J gene: TRBJ2-3
D gene: TRBD1
CDR3 protein: CASSRQGPDTQYF
CDR3 DNA: TGTGCCAGCAGTCGACAGGGGCCAGATACGCAGTATTTT

clone size: few
V gene: TRBV2
J gene: TRBJ1-2
D gene: -
CDR3 protein: CASSEYSYGYTF
CDR3 DNA: TGTGCCAGCAGTGAATACAGCTATGGCTACACCTTC

clone size: -
V gene: TRBV9
J gene: TRBJ2-3
D gene: TRBD2
CDR3 protein: CASSVGGGGTDTQYF
CDR3 DNA: TGTGCCAGCAGCGTAGGGGGGGGAGGCACAGATACGCAGTATTTT

clone size: -
V gene: TRBV7-3
J gene: TRBJ2-3
D gene: TRBD2
CDR3 protein: CASSIAGGADTQYF
CDR3 DNA: TGTGCCAGCAGCATAGCGGGGGGGGCAGATACGCAGTATTTT

clone size: -
V gene: TRBV5-1
J gene: TRBJ2-3
D gene: -
CDR3 protein: CASSLSQSTDTQYF
CDR3 DNA: TGCGCCAGCAGCTTGTCTCAGAGCACAGATACGCAGTATTTT

clone size: -
V gene: TRBV7-2
J gene: TRBJ2-3
D gene: -
CDR3 protein: CASSRRVGTDTQYF
CDR3 DNA: TGTGCCAGCAGTCGCCGGGTAGGCACAGATACGCAGTATTTT

clone size: -
V gene: TRBV28
J gene: TRBJ1-5
D gene: TRBD1
CDR3 protein: CASSLSVRGRGQPQHF
CDR3 DNA: TGTGCCAGCAGTTTGTCCGTCAGGGGGCGCGGGCAGCCCCAGCATTTT

clone size: -
V gene: TRBV6-2/TRBV6-3
J gene: TRBJ1-6
D gene: -
CDR3 protein: CASSSQEDRYNSPLHF
CDR3 DNA: TGTGCCAGCAGTTCCCAGGAGGACAGATATAATTCACCCCTCCACTTT

clone size: -
V gene: TRBV4-3
J gene: TRBJ1-6
D gene: -
CDR3 protein: CASSQEQGENSPLHF
CDR3 DNA: TGCGCCAGCAGCCAAGAACAAGGGGAAAATTCACCCCTCCACTTT

clone size: -
V gene: TRBV2
J gene: TRBJ1-2
D gene: TRBD1
CDR3 protein: CASSPRSRGQGRYGYTF
CDR3 DNA: TGTGCCAGCAGTCCCAGGTCCAGAGGACAGGGACGGTATGGCTACACCTTC

clone size: many
V gene: TRBV6-1
J gene: TRBJ2-5
D gene: TRBD1
CDR3 protein: CASSEALSARGETQYF
CDR3 DNA: TGTGCCAGCAGTGAAGCGCTTTCGGCCAGGGGGGAGACCCAGTACTTC

clone size: few
V gene: TRBV14
J gene: TRBJ2-7
D gene: -
CDR3 protein: CASSLRDTGTYEQYF
CDR3 DNA: TGTGCCAGCAGCCTCCGGGACACCGGAACTTACGAGCAGTACTTC

clone size: -
V gene: TRBV10-3
J gene: TRBJ2-7
D gene: TRBD2
CDR3 protein: CAISESNREDHYEQYF
CDR3 DNA: TGTGCCATCAGTGAGTCGAACCGGGAGGACCACTACGAGCAGTACTTC

clone size: -
V gene: TRBV11-3
J gene: TRBJ1-2
D gene: -
CDR3 protein: CASSLETGAPYGYTF
CDR3 DNA: TGTGCCAGCAGCTTAGAAACAGGAGCCCCCTATGGCTACACCTTC

clone size: few
V gene: TRBV7-2
J gene: TRBJ2-7
D gene: TRBD2
CDR3 protein: CASSLATSGSYEQYF
CDR3 DNA: TGTGCCAGCAGCTTAGCAACTAGCGGATCCTACGAGCAGTACTTC

clone size: -
V gene: TRBV19
J gene: TRBJ1-4
D gene: -
CDR3 protein: CASRDTFNEKLFF
CDR3 DNA: TGTGCCAGTAGGGACACCTTTAATGAAAAACTGTTTTTT